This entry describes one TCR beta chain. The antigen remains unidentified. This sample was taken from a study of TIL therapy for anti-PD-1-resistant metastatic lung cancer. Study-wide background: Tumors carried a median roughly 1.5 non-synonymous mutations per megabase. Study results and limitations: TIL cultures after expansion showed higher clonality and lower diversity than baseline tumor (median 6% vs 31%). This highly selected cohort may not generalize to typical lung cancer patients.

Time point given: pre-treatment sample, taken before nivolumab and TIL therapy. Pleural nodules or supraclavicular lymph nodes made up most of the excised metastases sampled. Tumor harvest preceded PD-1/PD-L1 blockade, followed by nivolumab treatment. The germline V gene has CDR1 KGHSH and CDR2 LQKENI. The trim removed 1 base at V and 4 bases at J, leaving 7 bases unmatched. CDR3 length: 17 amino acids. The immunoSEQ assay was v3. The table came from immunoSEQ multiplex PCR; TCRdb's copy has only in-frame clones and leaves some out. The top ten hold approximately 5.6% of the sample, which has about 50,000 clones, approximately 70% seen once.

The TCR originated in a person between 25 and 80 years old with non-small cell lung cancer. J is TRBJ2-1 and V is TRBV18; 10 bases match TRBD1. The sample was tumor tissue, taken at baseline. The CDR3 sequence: CASSPQTTGGRYNEQFF. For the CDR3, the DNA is TGTGCCAGCTCACCACAAACGACAGGGGGCCGGTACAATGAGCAGTTCTTC.